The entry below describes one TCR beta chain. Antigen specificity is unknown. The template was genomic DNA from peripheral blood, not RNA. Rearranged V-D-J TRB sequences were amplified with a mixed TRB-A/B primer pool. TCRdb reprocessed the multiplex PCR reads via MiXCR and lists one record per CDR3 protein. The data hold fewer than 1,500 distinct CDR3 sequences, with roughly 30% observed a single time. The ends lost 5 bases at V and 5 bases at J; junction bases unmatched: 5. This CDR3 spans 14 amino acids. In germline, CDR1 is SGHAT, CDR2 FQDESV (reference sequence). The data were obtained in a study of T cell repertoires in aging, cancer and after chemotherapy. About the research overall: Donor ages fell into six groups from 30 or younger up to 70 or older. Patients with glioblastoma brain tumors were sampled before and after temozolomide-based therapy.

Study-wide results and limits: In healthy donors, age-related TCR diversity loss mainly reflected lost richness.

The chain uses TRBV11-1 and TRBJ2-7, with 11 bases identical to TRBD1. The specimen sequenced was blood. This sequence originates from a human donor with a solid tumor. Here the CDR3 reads CASSRDRGKDEQYF. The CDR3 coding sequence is TGTGCCAGCAGCCGGGACAGGGGGAAAGACGAGCAGTACTTC.